Shown below are 14 T cell receptor beta chains from a single sample sequenced in a study of CD8 T cells in Susac syndrome. Random hexamers were used to reverse transcribe the RNA input (roughly 0.5 to 1 ug). TCRdb reprocessed the immunoSEQ multiplex PCR reads with MiXCR, giving one entry per CDR3 protein. The repertoire consists of 250,000 to 300,000 distinct CDR3 sequences, with roughly 85% occurring once and the leading ten covering roughly 0.22%. The sample was CD8+ T cells from PBMCs. Receptor source: a human donor with multiple sclerosis.

The chain links TRBV7-8 to TRBJ2-1, with D uncertain. With 6 bases removed from V and 0 bases from J, the gap between germline ends came to 12 bases. Per the germline V gene, CDR1 is SGHVS and CDR2 is FQNEAQ. The CDR3 extends over 15 amino acids. The CDR3 sequence is CASSFTISSYNEQFF. DNA of the CDR3: TGTGCCAGCAGTTTCACCATAAGCTCCTACAATGAGCAGTTCTTC.

The V call is TRBV9, the J call TRBJ2-1; 7 bases map to TRBD2. This CDR3 region has 19 residues. Germline V lookup: CDR1 SGDLS, CDR2 YYNGEE. Trimming cost V 1 base and J 10 bases; bases outside gene matches: 23. The CDR3 spells CASSVWPRVDAGDGGEQFF. Here the CDR3 DNA reads TGTGCCAGCAGCGTATGGCCCCGGGTAGACGCGGGAGACGGGGGGGAGCAGTTCTTC.

This sequence joins TRBV27 and TRBJ2-3, with D possibly called TRBD1 or TRBD2 (5 bases each). This CDR3 is built from 13 residues. V was pared by 4 bases and J by 4 bases, with 9 bases between. Germline CDR1 and CDR2: MNHEY and SMNVEV (reference sequence). The CDR3 DNA reads TGTGCCAGCAGTTGGGGGTTTCCAGATACGCAGTATTTT. Amino acid sequence: CASSWGFPDTQYF.

This clonotype was detected once. The chain recombines TRBV27 with TRBJ1-2, with a tentative D call TRBD1 (5 bases). V lost 7 bases, J lost 7 bases, and 13 bases lay in between. Germline V lookup: CDR1 MNHEY, CDR2 SMNVEV (reference sequence). The CDR3 has 12 residues. The CDR3, as DNA: TGTGCCAGCACGTCCCTCGGGGGTGGCTACACCTTC. The encoded protein is CASTSLGGGYTF.

The genes are TRBV6-2 or TRBV6-3 and TRBJ2-1; a possible D gene is TRBD1 (7 bases). With 7 bases removed from V and 5 bases from J, the gap between germline ends came to 21 bases. CDR1 MNHEY and CDR2 SVGEGT come from the germline V gene. The length of the CDR3 is 16 residues. The CDR3, as DNA: TGTGCCAGCACGGGGGTATTGGGACAGACCAACAATGAGCAGTTCTTC. Translation gives CASTGVLGQTNNEQFF.

The V gene is TRBV13, the J gene TRBJ2-7; 11 nucleotides align to TRBD2. V shed 4 bases and J 6 bases; nucleotides not matched to a gene: 8. The CDR3 covers 15 residues. The germline V gene encodes CDR1 PRHDT and CDR2 FYEKMQ (reference sequence). For the CDR3, the DNA is TGTGCCAGCAGCTCTATGCTAGCGGGAGGTTTCGAGCAGTACTTC. This sequence encodes CASSSMLAGGFEQYF.

CDR3 loop: CASSPRDGSSYEQYF. The CDR3 nucleotides are TGTGCCAGCTCACCACGAGACGGGAGCTCCTACGAGCAGTACTTC. The genes are TRBV18 and TRBJ2-7, with D perhaps matching TRBD2 (6 bases). Germline CDR1 and CDR2: KGHSH and LQKENI. The CDR3 has 15 residues. The V and J ends lost 1 base and 0 bases respectively, with 10 bases between them.

The chain uses TRBV30 and TRBJ2-2; 7 bases are shared with TRBD1. The CDR3 is 13 residues long. Germline trimming cut 3 bases from V and 3 bases from J; bases unmatched to any gene: 1. CDR1 GTSNPN and CDR2 SVGIG come from the germline V gene (reference sequence). The CDR3 DNA is TGTGCCTGGAGGACAGGGCACACCGGGGAGCTGTTTTTT. Residues: CAWRTGHTGELFF.

The CDR3 sequence: CASTPSDSSNEKLFF. The CDR3 DNA sequence: TGTGCCAGCACCCCTTCGGACAGCTCTAATGAAAAACTGTTTTTT. V gene TRBV7-9 combines with J gene TRBJ1-4, with D maybe TRBD1 (6 bases). The CDR3 is 15 residues long. V shed 7 bases and J shed 3 bases, with 15 bases lying between them. Looked up from germline, CDR1 is SEHNR and CDR2 is FQNEAQ (reference sequence). Full variable domain (outside the CDR3, taken from reference TRBV7-9 and TRBJ1-4): DTGVSQNPRHKITKRGQNVTFRCDPISEHNRLYWYRQTLGQGPEFLTYFQNEAQLEKSRLLSDRFSAERPKGSFSTLEIQRTEQGDSAMYLCASTPSDSSNEKLFFGSGTQLSVL.

A few counts support this clonotype. The chain combines TRBV6-5 with TRBJ1-2, with no clear D. This CDR3 has 13 amino acids. The germline V gene has CDR1 MNHEY and CDR2 SVGAGI. The V end was cut by 2 bases, the J end by 8 bases, with 12 bases between. The CDR3 here is CASSYRVLEGYTF. CDR3 DNA: TGTGCCAGCAGTTACAGGGTTTTGGAAGGCTACACCTTC.

The V call is TRBV7-2, the J call TRBJ2-2, with D unresolved. Germline values: CDR1 SGHTA, CDR2 FQGNSA. CDR3 length: 16 amino acids. The V and J ends lost 1 base and 2 bases respectively, with 11 bases between them. This CDR3 reads CASSLVVIPNTGELFF. CDR3 DNA: TGTGCCAGCAGCTTAGTCGTTATTCCCAACACCGGGGAGCTGTTTTTT.

V gene TRBV28 combines with J gene TRBJ1-5; D is ambiguous. The V gene's germline CDR1 is MDHEN and CDR2 SYDVKM. This CDR3 spans 16 amino acids. V was pared by 8 bases and J by 0 bases, with 17 bases between. CDR3 sequence: CASPPDGRYSNQPQHF. CDR3 DNA sequence: TGTGCCAGCCCCCCGGACGGAAGATATAGCAATCAGCCCCAGCATTTT.

The V and J genes are TRBV13 and TRBJ2-7, with a tentative D call TRBD2 (6 bases). The CDR3 loop spans 14 amino acids. The V end lost 5 bases, the J end lost 5 bases, and 16 bases lay between the germline ends. Germline-derived CDR1 and CDR2 are PRHDT and FYEKMQ (reference sequence). The CDR3 sequence is CASSPTGTGNEQYF. The DNA for the CDR3 is TGTGCCAGCAGCCCAACCGGGACTGGTAACGAGCAGTACTTC.

The J gene is TRBJ2-3, the V gene TRBV7-9; unclear D gene. Germline CDR1 is SEHNR and CDR2 is FQNEAQ (reference sequence). The CDR3 totals 16 residues. V lost 1 base and J lost 10, with 21 bases in between. Here the CDR3 reads CASSLGPDQSPQAQYF. As DNA, the CDR3 is TGTGCCAGCAGCTTAGGTCCCGACCAATCGCCTCAGGCGCAGTATTTT.